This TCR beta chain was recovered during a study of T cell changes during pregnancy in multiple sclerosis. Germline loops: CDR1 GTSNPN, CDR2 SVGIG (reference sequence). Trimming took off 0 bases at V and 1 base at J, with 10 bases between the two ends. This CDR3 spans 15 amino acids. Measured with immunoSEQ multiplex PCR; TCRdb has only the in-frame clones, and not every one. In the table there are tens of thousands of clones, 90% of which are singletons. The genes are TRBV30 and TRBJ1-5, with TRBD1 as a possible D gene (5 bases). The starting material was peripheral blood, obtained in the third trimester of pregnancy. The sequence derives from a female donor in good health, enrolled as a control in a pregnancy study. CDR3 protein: CAWSVAAGSNQPQHF. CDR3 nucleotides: TGTGCCTGGAGTGTTGCGGCAGGGAGCAATCAGCCCCAGCATTTT.